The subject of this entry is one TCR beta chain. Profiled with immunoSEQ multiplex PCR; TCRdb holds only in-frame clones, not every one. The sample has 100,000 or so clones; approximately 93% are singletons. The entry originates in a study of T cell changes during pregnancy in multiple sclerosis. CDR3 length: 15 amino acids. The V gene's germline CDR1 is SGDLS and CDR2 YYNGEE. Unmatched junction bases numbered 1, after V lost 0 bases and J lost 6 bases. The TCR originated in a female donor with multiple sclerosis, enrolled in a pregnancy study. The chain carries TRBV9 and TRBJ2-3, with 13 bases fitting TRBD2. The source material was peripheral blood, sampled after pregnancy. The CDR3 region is CASSVGTSGSDTQYF. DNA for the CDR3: TGTGCCAGCAGCGTAGGGACTAGCGGGAGTGATACGCAGTATTTT.